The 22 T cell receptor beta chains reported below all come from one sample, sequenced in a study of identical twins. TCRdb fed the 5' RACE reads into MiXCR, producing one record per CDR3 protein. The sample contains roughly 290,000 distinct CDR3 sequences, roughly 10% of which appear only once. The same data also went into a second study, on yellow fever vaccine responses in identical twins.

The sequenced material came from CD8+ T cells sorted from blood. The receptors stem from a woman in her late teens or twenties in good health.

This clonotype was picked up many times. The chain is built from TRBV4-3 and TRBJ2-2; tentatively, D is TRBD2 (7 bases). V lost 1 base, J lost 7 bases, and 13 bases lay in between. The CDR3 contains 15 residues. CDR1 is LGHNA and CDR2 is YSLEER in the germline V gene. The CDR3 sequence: CASSQAGGAIGELFF. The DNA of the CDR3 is TGCGCCAGCAGCCAAGCGGGGGGCGCTATCGGGGAGCTGTTTTTT.

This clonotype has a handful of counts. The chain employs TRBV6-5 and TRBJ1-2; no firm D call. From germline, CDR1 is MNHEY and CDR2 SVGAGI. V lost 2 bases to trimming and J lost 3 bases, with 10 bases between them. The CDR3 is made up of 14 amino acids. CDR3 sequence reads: CASSYGLGYYGYTF. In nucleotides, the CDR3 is TGTGCCAGCAGTTACGGCTTAGGTTACTATGGCTACACCTTC.

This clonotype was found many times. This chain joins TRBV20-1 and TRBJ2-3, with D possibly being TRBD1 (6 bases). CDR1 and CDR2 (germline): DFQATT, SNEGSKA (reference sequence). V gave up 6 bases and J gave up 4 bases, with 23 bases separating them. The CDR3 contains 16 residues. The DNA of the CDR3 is TGCAGTGCACCCTCCCCCAGGGGTGAAATTTCAGATACGCAGTATTTT. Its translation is CSAPSPRGEISDTQYF.

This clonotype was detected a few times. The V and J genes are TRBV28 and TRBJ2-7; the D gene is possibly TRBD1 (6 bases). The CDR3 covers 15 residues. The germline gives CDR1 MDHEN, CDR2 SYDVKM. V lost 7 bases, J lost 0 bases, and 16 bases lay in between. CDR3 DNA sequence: TGTGCCAGCACCTTCGGACAGCTGAACTCCTACGAGCAGTACTTC. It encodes CASTFGQLNSYEQYF.

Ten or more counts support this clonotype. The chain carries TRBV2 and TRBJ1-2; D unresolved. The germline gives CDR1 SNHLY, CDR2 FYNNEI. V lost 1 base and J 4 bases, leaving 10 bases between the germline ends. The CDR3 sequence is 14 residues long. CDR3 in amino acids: CASSEVWQSYGYTF. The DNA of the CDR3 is TGTGCCAGCAGTGAAGTATGGCAGTCCTATGGCTACACCTTC.

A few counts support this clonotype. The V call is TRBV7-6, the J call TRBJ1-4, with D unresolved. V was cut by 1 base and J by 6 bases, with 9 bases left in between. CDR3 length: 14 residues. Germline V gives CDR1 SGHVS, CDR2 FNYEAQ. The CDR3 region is CASSLVEDHEKLFF. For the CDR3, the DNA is TGTGCCAGCAGCTTAGTCGAGGACCATGAAAAACTGTTTTTT.

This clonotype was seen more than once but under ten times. CDR3 nucleotides: TGTGCCAGCAGTTACTTAGCGGGGGTTTACAATGAGCAGTTCTTC. Translating it yields CASSYLAGVYNEQFF. This rearrangement joins TRBV6-2 or TRBV6-3 to TRBJ2-1, with TRBD2 matching 9 bases. Trimming removed 1 base from V and 4 bases from J; junction bases left unmatched: 2. The CDR3 length is 15 residues. From germline, CDR1 is MNHEY and CDR2 SVGEGT.

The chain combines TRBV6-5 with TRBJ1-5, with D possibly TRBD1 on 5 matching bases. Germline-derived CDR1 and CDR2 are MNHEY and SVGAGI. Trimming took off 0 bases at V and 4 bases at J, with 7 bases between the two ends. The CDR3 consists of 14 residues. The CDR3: CASSYSPGNQPQHF. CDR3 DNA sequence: TGTGCCAGCAGTTACTCCCCAGGGAATCAGCCCCAGCATTTT.

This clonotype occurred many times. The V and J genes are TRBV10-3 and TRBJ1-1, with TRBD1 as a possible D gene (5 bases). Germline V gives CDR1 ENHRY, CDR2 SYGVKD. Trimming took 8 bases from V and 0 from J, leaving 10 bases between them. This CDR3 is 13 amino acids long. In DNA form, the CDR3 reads TGTGCCATCCGGGACGATGTGAACACTGAAGCTTTCTTT. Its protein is CAIRDDVNTEAFF.

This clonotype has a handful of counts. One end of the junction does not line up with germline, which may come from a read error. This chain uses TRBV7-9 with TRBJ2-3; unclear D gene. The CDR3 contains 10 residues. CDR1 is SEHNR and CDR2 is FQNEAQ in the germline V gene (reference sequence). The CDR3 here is CASSLEVSDF. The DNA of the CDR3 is TGTGCCAGCAGCTTAGAAGTAAGCGATTTT.

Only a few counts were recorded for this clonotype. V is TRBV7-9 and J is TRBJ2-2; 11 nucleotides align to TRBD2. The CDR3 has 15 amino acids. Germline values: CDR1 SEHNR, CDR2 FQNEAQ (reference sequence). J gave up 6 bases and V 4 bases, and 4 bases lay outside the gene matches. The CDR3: CASSWGLAVPGELFF. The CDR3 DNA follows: TGTGCCAGCAGCTGGGGACTAGCGGTCCCCGGGGAGCTGTTTTTT.

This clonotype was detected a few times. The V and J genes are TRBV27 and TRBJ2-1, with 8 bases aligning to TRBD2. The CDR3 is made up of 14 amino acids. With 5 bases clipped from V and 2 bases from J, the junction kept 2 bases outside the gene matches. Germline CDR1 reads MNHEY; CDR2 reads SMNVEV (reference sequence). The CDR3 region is CASSSGSPYNEQFF. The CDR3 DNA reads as TGTGCCAGCAGTAGCGGGAGCCCCTACAATGAGCAGTTCTTC.

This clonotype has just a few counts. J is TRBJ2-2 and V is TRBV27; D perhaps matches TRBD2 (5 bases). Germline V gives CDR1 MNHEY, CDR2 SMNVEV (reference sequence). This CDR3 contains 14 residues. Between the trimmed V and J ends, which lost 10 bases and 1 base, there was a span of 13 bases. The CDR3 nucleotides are TGTGCCACGGCCGTTGAGGGGAACACCGGGGAGCTGTTTTTT. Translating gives CATAVEGNTGELFF.

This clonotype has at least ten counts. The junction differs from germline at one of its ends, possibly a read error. This CDR3 is CASSLLQETQYF. As DNA, the CDR3 is TGTGCCAGCAGTTTACTCCAAGAGACCCAGTACTTC. V and J are TRBV5-1 and TRBJ2-5; unclear D gene. The germline gives CDR1 SGHRS, CDR2 YFSETQ. This CDR3 has 12 residues.

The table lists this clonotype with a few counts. In nucleotides, the CDR3 is TGTGCCAGCAGAAAACGATCCGGGACTAGCGGGGTAACGGACACCGGGGAGCTGTTTTTT. Its translation: CASRKRSGTSGVTDTGELFF. V is TRBV6-2 or TRBV6-3 and J is TRBJ2-2, with TRBD2 matching 13 bases. The CDR3 runs to 20 residues. With 6 bases clipped from V and 3 bases from J, the junction kept 16 bases outside the gene matches. Germline loops: CDR1 MNHEY, CDR2 SVGEGT.

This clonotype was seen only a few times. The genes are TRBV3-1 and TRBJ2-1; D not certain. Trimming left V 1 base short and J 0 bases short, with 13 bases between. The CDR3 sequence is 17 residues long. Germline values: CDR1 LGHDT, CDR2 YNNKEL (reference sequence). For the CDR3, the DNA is TGTGCCAGCAGCCAAGTCGGTTCAGGCAGCTCCTACAATGAGCAGTTCTTC. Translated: CASSQVGSGSSYNEQFF.

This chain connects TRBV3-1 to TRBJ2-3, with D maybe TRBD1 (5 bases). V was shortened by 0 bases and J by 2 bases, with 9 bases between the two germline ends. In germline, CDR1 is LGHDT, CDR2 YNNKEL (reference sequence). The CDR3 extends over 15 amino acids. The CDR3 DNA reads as TGTGCCAGCAGCCAAGACAACGGACACACAGATACGCAGTATTTT. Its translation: CASSQDNGHTDTQYF.

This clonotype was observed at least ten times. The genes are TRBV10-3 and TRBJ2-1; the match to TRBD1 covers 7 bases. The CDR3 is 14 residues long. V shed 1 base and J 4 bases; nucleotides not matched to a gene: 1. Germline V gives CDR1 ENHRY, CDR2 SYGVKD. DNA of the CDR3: TGTGCCATCAGTGAGTTGACAGGGTACAATGAGCAGTTCTTC. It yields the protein CAISELTGYNEQFF.

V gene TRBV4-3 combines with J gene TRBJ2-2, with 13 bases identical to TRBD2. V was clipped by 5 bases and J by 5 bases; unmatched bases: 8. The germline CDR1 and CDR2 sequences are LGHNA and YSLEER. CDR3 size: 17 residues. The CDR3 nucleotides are TGCGCCAGCAGCTACGGGACTAGCGGGACTTTAACCGGGGAGCTGTTTTTT. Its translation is CASSYGTSGTLTGELFF.

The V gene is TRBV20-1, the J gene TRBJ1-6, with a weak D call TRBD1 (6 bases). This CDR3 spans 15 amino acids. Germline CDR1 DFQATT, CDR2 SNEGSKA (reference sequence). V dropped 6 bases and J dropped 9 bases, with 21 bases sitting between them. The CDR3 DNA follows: TGCAGTGCCCCCATCGGGGGCCAGGAAATTTCACCCCTCCACTTT. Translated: CSAPIGGQEISPLHF.

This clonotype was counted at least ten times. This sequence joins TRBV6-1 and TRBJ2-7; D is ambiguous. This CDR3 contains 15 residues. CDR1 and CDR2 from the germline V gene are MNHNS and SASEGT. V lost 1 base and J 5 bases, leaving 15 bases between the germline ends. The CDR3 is CASSEGNLPTHEQYF. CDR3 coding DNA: TGTGCCAGCAGTGAAGGGAACCTTCCGACCCACGAGCAGTACTTC.

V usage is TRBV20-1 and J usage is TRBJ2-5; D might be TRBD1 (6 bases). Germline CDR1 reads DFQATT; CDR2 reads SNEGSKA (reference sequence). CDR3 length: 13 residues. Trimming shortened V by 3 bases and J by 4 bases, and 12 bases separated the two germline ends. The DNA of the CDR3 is TGCAGTGCTAGTACAGGGTGGCCAGAGACCCAGTACTTC. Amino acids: CSASTGWPETQYF.